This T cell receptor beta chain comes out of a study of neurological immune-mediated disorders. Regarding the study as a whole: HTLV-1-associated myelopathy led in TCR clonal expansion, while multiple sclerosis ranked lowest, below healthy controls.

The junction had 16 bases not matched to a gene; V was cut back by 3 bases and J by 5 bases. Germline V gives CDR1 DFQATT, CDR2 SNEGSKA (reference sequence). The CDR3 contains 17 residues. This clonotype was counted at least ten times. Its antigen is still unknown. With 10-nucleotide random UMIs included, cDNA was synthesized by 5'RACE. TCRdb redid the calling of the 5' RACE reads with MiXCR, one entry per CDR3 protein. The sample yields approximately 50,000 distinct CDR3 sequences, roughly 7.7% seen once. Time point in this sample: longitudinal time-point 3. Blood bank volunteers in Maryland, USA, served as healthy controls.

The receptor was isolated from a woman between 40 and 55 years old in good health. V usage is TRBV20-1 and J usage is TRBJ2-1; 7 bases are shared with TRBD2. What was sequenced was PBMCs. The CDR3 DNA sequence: TGCAGTGCTAGCGTGTTAAGACTAGCTGCCTTCAACAATGAGCAGTTCTTC. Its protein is CSASVLRLAAFNNEQFF.